This T cell receptor (beta chain) came from a study of graft-versus-host responses after intestinal transplantation. Overall study context: Recipients were all induced with anti-thymocyte globulin, then given tacrolimus and steroids for around three years. General observations from the study: Investigators detected GvH clones in recipient marrow, with some emerging earlier in ileum or blood.

In the case of this clone: Antigen unknown.

The repertoire was sequenced with immunoSEQ multiplex PCR; TCRdb's copy has only in-frame clones and lacks some. The sample has roughly 11,000 clones; approximately 93% are singletons. Stated time point: postoperative day 105 after intestinal transplantation (dayNNNN = postoperative day). The germline CDR1 and CDR2 sequences are MNHEY and SMNVEV (reference sequence). This CDR3 is built from 15 residues. Between the trimmed V and J ends, which lost 2 bases and 6 bases, there was a span of 15 bases. The V gene is TRBV27, the J gene TRBJ2-3, with TRBD1 as a possible D gene (7 bases). The TCR was taken from a human patient who received an intestinal transplant, so some T cells may come from the graft donor. Sample: PBMCs, taken 105 days after intestinal transplantation. CDR3 coding DNA: TGTGCCAGCAGTTTAGGAGGGGGCTTAACGGATACGCAGTATTTT. Amino acid sequence: CASSLGGGLTDTQYF.